One and the same sample provided the 14 T cell receptor beta chains below, sequenced in a study of T cell clones after liver transplantation. Assay: immunoSEQ multiplex PCR; the TCRdb copy retains only in-frame clones and omits some. The data show more than 65,000 clones, around 80% seen once. The input for sequencing was CD4+ T cells from blood, taken 12 months after liver transplant. Receptors originate from a human patient who received a liver transplant. Among the T cells, some may be from the graft donor.

CDR3: CASSRETGGYGYTF. As DNA, the CDR3 is TGTGCCAGCTCGCGTGAGACAGGGGGCTATGGCTACACCTTC. The chain is built from TRBV18 and TRBJ1-2, with 9 bases identical to TRBD1. This CDR3 contains 14 residues. V lost 6 bases, J lost 4 bases, and 6 bases stayed unmatched. The germline gives CDR1 KGHSH, CDR2 LQKENI.

The rearrangement links TRBV19 to TRBJ2-2; 12 bases match TRBD2. This CDR3 spans 16 amino acids. Trimming at V came to 3 bases and at J to 6 bases, leaving 5 bases not matched to a gene. Looked up from germline, CDR1 is LNHDA and CDR2 is SQIVND (reference sequence). Here the CDR3 reads CASSILAGGDAGELFF. The CDR3, as DNA: TGTGCCAGTAGTATCCTAGCGGGAGGGGACGCCGGGGAGCTGTTTTTT.

The CDR3 protein is CASSYRYLGYTF. In nucleotides, the CDR3 is TGTGCCAGCAGTTACCGCTATTTGGGCTACACCTTC. The chain employs TRBV6-6 and TRBJ1-2; no clear D gene. This CDR3 comprises 12 residues. Trimming cost V 2 bases and J 8 bases, with 9 bases left between them. The germline CDR1 and CDR2 sequences are MNHNY and SVGAGI (reference sequence).

The V and J genes are TRBV7-8 and TRBJ2-7; perhaps TRBD2 as D (6 bases). The CDR3 contains 14 residues. Between the trimmed V and J ends, which lost 4 bases and 2 bases, there was a span of 12 bases. Germline lookup yields CDR1 SGHVS and CDR2 FQNEAQ. Written as DNA, the CDR3 is TGTGCCAGCAGCTCCCGGGACTCAGCCTACGAGCAGTACTTC. Its protein product is CASSSRDSAYEQYF.

This chain links TRBV19 with TRBJ2-3, with unresolved D. CDR1 LNHDA and CDR2 SQIVND come from the germline V gene (reference sequence). This CDR3 is built from 13 residues. V lost 4 bases and J 1 base, leaving 6 bases between the germline ends. The CDR3 sequence: CASSTQGTDTQYF. CDR3 bases: TGTGCCAGTAGTACGCAGGGCACAGATACGCAGTATTTT.

V and J are TRBV19 and TRBJ1-1, with no clear D. Germline CDR1 LNHDA, CDR2 SQIVND (reference sequence). Deletions cut 3 bases from V and 6 bases from J, with 11 bases between. The CDR3 has 13 amino acids. The CDR3 nucleotides are TGTGCCAGTAGTATCTCGGGCAAACCTGAAGCTTTCTTT. Its translation is CASSISGKPEAFF.

CDR3 residues: CAISEGARGVDEQYF. CDR3 nucleotide sequence: TGTGCCATCAGTGAGGGTGCCAGGGGTGTCGACGAGCAGTACTTC. The chain employs TRBV10-3 and TRBJ2-7, with D maybe TRBD1 (6 bases). The CDR3 has 15 amino acids. V was trimmed by 2 bases and J by 5 bases, leaving 16 bases between them. Per the germline V gene, CDR1 is ENHRY and CDR2 is SYGVKD.

Only one count was recorded for this clone. The chain links TRBV6-5 to TRBJ1-1; no definite D call. Germline values: CDR1 MNHEY, CDR2 SVGAGI. The CDR3 sequence is 13 residues long. With 3 bases removed from V and 3 bases from J, the gap between germline ends came to 8 bases. CDR3 nucleotides: TGTGCCAGCAGTTATGGGGAGGACACTGAAGCTTTCTTT. Protein product: CASSYGEDTEAFF.

The rearrangement joins TRBV4-1 to TRBJ2-7, with D uncertain. The V gene lost 1 base and the J gene lost 2 bases, with 12 bases spanning the gap. Germline V gene data show CDR1 as MGHRA and CDR2 as YSYEKL. CDR3 size: 15 residues. CDR3 sequence reads: CASSQVRAPTYEQYF. CDR3 nucleotides: TGCGCCAGCAGCCAAGTACGGGCGCCGACCTACGAGCAGTACTTC.

This chain connects TRBV19 to TRBJ2-1, with 14 bases that match TRBD2. The CDR3 is made up of 16 amino acids. Unmatched junction bases numbered 8, after V lost 5 bases and J lost 8 bases. Per the germline V gene, CDR1 is LNHDA and CDR2 is SQIVND (reference sequence). The CDR3 nucleotides read TGTGCCAGTAGTGAATGGACTAGCGGGAGGCTTGATGAGCAGTTCTTC. Amino acids: CASSEWTSGRLDEQFF.

The chain joins TRBV18 to TRBJ2-7; 11 bases align to TRBD1. J was trimmed by 1 base and V by 3 bases; bases with no gene match: 2. The CDR3 sequence is 15 residues long. The V gene's germline CDR1 is KGHSH and CDR2 LQKENI. DNA of the CDR3: TGTGCCAGCTCACCCGGGACAGGGGGGTCCTACGAGCAGTACTTC. Amino acid sequence: CASSPGTGGSYEQYF. The whole variable domain, filled in from reference TRBV18 and TRBJ2-7, reads NAGVMQNPRHLVRRRGQEARLRCSPMKGHSHVYWYRQLPEEGLKFMVYLQKENIIDESGMPKERFSAEFPKEGPSILRIQQVVRGDSAAYFCASSPGTGGSYEQYFGPGTRLTVT.

The chain couples TRBV5-1 to TRBJ2-3, with D uncertain. Germline V lookup: CDR1 SGHRS, CDR2 YFSETQ. V was trimmed by 6 bases and J by 0 bases, leaving 8 bases between them. The CDR3 is 13 amino acids. The CDR3 is CASKTDSTDTQYF. In nucleotides, the CDR3 is TGCGCCAGCAAAACGGACAGCACAGATACGCAGTATTTT.

Only a few counts were recorded for this clone. The V gene is TRBV6-5, the J gene TRBJ2-1; 9 nucleotides line up with TRBD1. In germline, CDR1 is MNHEY, CDR2 SVGAGI. The CDR3 covers 15 residues. The trim removed 1 base at V and 5 bases at J, leaving 3 bases unmatched. CDR3 residues: CASSYWGTGNNEQFF. CDR3 nucleotides: TGTGCCAGCAGTTACTGGGGGACAGGGAACAATGAGCAGTTCTTC.

This sequence joins TRBV6-5 and TRBJ2-3; D is uncertain. The germline V gene encodes CDR1 MNHEY and CDR2 SVGAGI. The CDR3 covers 12 residues. The V end was cut by 2 bases, the J end by 14 bases, with 14 bases between. The CDR3 bases are TGTGCCAGCAGTTACGCCTATACGCAGTGGTATTTT. This sequence encodes CASSYAYTQWYF.